Each of the 17 T cell receptor beta chains below was sequenced from the same sample in a study of CD8 T cells in ankylosing spondylitis. TCRdb itself ran the 5' RACE reads through MiXCR, one entry per CDR3 protein. The table records about 360,000 distinct CDR3 sequences, 20% of them present only once. Sequencing used blood, either unsorted or a sorted T cell fraction (not recorded which). The origin of the receptors is a male donor with ankylosing spondylitis or in good health (not recorded which).

In its sample, this clonotype was seen a few times. V usage is TRBV27 and J usage is TRBJ2-5, with TRBD1 matching over 8 bases. Per the germline V gene, CDR1 is MNHEY and CDR2 is SMNVEV (reference sequence). The V and J ends lost 3 bases and 4 bases, in that order; junction bases with no gene match: 10. CDR3 size: 16 residues. The CDR3 is CASSLPGPGGPETQYF. The CDR3 coding sequence is TGTGCCAGCAGTTTGCCCGGGCCAGGGGGCCCAGAGACCCAGTACTTC.

J is TRBJ2-3 and V is TRBV20-1; tentatively, D is TRBD1 (5 bases). CDR1 is DFQATT and CDR2 is SNEGSKA in the germline V gene (reference sequence). This CDR3 has 15 amino acids. V was shortened by 0 bases and J by 2 bases, with 12 bases between the two germline ends. CDR3 DNA: TGCAGTGCTAGAGATCGTGACAGTCTCACAGATACGCAGTATTTT. This translates into CSARDRDSLTDTQYF.

The chain recombines TRBV28 with TRBJ2-3; a possible D gene is TRBD2 (5 bases). Trimming took off 8 bases at V and 1 base at J, with 10 bases between the two ends. This CDR3 has 13 residues. Germline-derived CDR1 and CDR2 are MDHEN and SYDVKM. CDR3 sequence: CASCTGGTDTQYF. The CDR3 nucleotides read TGTGCCAGCTGTACCGGGGGCACAGATACGCAGTATTTT.

The chain combines TRBV11-2 with TRBJ2-2, with D tentatively TRBD1 (5 bases). V lost 0 bases and J lost 5, with 13 bases in between. Germline lookup yields CDR1 SGHAT and CDR2 FQNNGV. The CDR3 spans 16 residues. This CDR3 reads CASSLDRAAGTGELFF. In nucleotides, the CDR3 is TGTGCCAGCAGCTTAGATCGGGCGGCAGGGACCGGGGAGCTGTTTTTT.

The gene calls are TRBV30 and TRBJ2-1, with 12 nucleotides matching TRBD2. The ends lost 3 bases at V and 8 bases at J; junction bases unmatched: 11. Germline loops: CDR1 GTSNPN, CDR2 SVGIG (reference sequence). The CDR3 consists of 16 residues. CDR3 sequence (DNA): TGTGCCTGGAGGCCCCTGACTAGCGGGGGAAGCGATGAGCAGTTCTTC. Amino acids: CAWRPLTSGGSDEQFF.

This clonotype showed up just a few times. This chain uses TRBV20-1 with TRBJ2-7; weak D call: TRBD2 (7 bases). With 6 bases removed from V and 5 bases from J, the gap between germline ends came to 20 bases. Germline V gene sequence: CDR1 DFQATT, CDR2 SNEGSKA (reference sequence). The CDR3 spans 14 residues. CDR3 bases: TGCAGTGCGTGGGCGCGGGGGCACGACCACGAGCAGTACTTC. This translates into CSAWARGHDHEQYF.

The V and J genes are TRBV10-3 and TRBJ2-7; D might be TRBD2 (6 bases). The CDR3 length is 15 residues. The germline V and J ends were trimmed by 3 bases and 2 bases, with 14 bases remaining between them. Germline V gene sequence: CDR1 ENHRY, CDR2 SYGVKD. The CDR3 here is CAISDPGLHPYEQYF. Here the CDR3 DNA reads TGTGCCATCAGTGACCCGGGACTCCACCCCTACGAGCAGTACTTC.

This clonotype has more than one count but fewer than ten. This chain links TRBV7-9 with TRBJ2-2; tentatively, D is TRBD1 (6 bases). The length of the CDR3 is 15 residues. CDR1 and CDR2 (germline): SEHNR, FQNEAQ (reference sequence). V lost 4 bases and J lost 1, with 10 bases in between. CDR3 coding DNA: TGTGCCAGCAGCTCCGCGGACAGGAACACCGGGGAGCTGTTTTTT. It encodes CASSSADRNTGELFF.

The V and J genes are TRBV27 and TRBJ2-1; D is ambiguous. Germline V lookup: CDR1 MNHEY, CDR2 SMNVEV (reference sequence). The CDR3 totals 13 residues. With 2 bases removed from V and 6 bases from J, the gap between germline ends came to 8 bases. CDR3 protein: CASSLRPGNEQFF. The CDR3 DNA reads as TGTGCCAGCAGTTTAAGGCCCGGCAATGAGCAGTTCTTC.

This chain uses TRBV7-9 with TRBJ2-7; tentatively, D is TRBD1 (6 bases). CDR1 is SEHNR, CDR2 FQNEAQ, per germline (reference sequence). The V end lost 8 bases, the J end lost 2 bases, and 19 bases lay between the germline ends. The CDR3 loop spans 15 amino acids. CDR3 coding DNA: TGTGCCAGCGGCCAGGGGATATTCCCCCCCTACGAGCAGTACTTC. The encoded protein is CASGQGIFPPYEQYF.

The V gene is TRBV11-2, the J gene TRBJ2-1, with 8 bases lining up with TRBD1. Per germline, CDR1 SGHAT and CDR2 FQNNGV. J gave up 6 bases and V 5 bases, and 6 bases lay outside the gene matches. The CDR3 contains 14 residues. As DNA, the CDR3 is TGTGCCAGCAGCCCGACAGGGGCGGGCAATGAGCAGTTCTTC. It translates to CASSPTGAGNEQFF.

This clonotype was found a few times. The chain employs TRBV12-3 or TRBV12-4 and TRBJ2-3; tentatively, D is TRBD1 or TRBD2 (5 bases each). CDR3 length equals 13 residues. V lost 6 bases to trimming and J lost 5 bases, with 12 bases between them. CDR3 protein: CASSLGRRDTQYF. CDR3 sequence (DNA): TGTGCCAGCAGCTTGGGACGTAGAGATACGCAGTATTTT.

This clonotype was observed a few times. The DNA of the CDR3 is TGTGCCAGCACGGACAGGTTCTCCTACAATGAGCAGTTCTTC. Its translation: CASTDRFSYNEQFF. J is TRBJ2-1 and V is TRBV12-3 or TRBV12-4; the match to TRBD1 covers 7 bases. V lost 7 bases and J lost 0; bases outside the gene matches: 3. This CDR3 is 14 amino acids long.

The CDR3 nucleotides are TGTGCCAGCAGTGGGACAGAAGTCACAGATACGCAGTATTTT. Translating it yields CASSGTEVTDTQYF. The rearrangement uses TRBV2 and TRBJ2-3; D is possibly TRBD1 (6 bases). The V gene lost 4 bases and the J gene lost 2 bases, with 10 bases spanning the gap. The CDR3 contains 14 residues. Germline V gene sequence: CDR1 SNHLY, CDR2 FYNNEI.

V gene TRBV7-8 combines with J gene TRBJ2-2; no clear D gene. Trimming took 5 bases from V and 8 from J, leaving 21 bases between them. The CDR3 consists of 16 residues. Germline loops: CDR1 SGHVS, CDR2 FQNEAQ. The CDR3 spells CASSLTLRQWEGELFF. CDR3 bases: TGTGCCAGCAGCCTCACTCTCCGGCAGTGGGAAGGGGAGCTGTTTTTT.

This clonotype was picked up many times. CDR3 sequence reads: CSVVILGIQYF. The CDR3 DNA reads TGCAGCGTTGTAATACTCGGCATTCAGTACTTC. The chain couples TRBV29-1 to TRBJ2-4; D unresolved. The germline gives CDR1 SQVTM, CDR2 ANQGSEA. CDR3 length equals 11 residues. The V gene lost 4 bases and the J gene lost 9 bases, with 10 bases spanning the gap.

The chain employs TRBV7-9 and TRBJ2-2; 8 bases are a match to TRBD2. Germline V CDR1 and CDR2: SEHNR, FQNEAQ (reference sequence). The CDR3 is made up of 16 amino acids. V lost 5 bases to trimming and J lost 3 bases; unmatched junction nucleotides: 8. The CDR3 is CASSRGGGIYTGELFF. DNA of the CDR3: TGTGCCAGCAGCAGAGGCGGGGGGATCTACACCGGGGAGCTGTTTTTT.